This T cell receptor beta chain derives from a study of control samples from healthy donors and cancer patients (dated by TCRdb to the early 2020s). On this clone: What antigen it recognizes has not been identified. One base away there is no much larger clone; base qualities are not given.

V lost 4 bases and J lost 0 bases, and the count of bases not matched to a germline gene is 2. Based on the germline V gene, the CDR1 and CDR2 sequences are MDHEN and SYDVKM. Counted from cysteine to phenylalanine, this CDR3 has 14 amino acids. The sequence is cut down to CDR3 DNA, 42 bases in frame from base 1. Libraries were built with the immunoSEQ multiplex PCR assay. TCRdb's version of the immuneACCESS table is confined to in-frame rearrangements and falls short of the full clone set. An unresolved V gene accounts for under half of the shortfall where checked; the remainder is of unknown origin. For this sample the table gives 57,000 or so clones, of which 85% to 90% were detected only once. The leading ten clones occupy over 5% of the sample.

Sequenced sample: PBMCs. The sequence was collected from a man in his sixties with colorectal cancer. This receptor chain uses TRBV28 and TRBJ1-1; TRBD1 lines up with 7 middle nucleotides. The nucleotide sequence is given as TGTGCCAGCAGTTGGGACAGTTTGAACACTGAAGCTTTCTTT. This gives the protein CASSWDSLNTEAFF.